Reported below is one T cell receptor beta chain. No antigen is known for it. Germline V gene lookup returns CDR1 KGHSH and CDR2 LQKENI. V was shortened by 5 bases and J by 7 bases, with 12 bases between the two germline ends. This CDR3 is built from 12 residues. Every one of the donors was a Caucasian adult that lived in Nashville, Tennessee. Naive CD45RA+ and memory CD45RA-negative subsets were split from CD4+ cells. The data originate from a study of shared clonotypes between healthy human individuals. Points from the study as a whole: The authors sampled blood alone, and tissue repertoires likely differ.

Profiled with immunoSEQ multiplex PCR; TCRdb holds only in-frame clones, not every one. In the table there are roughly 2.2 million clones, roughly 93% of which are singletons. The sequenced material came from naive CD4+ T cells from PBMCs. Subset: CD45RA+ positively selected. This chain joins TRBV18 and TRBJ2-7; no firm D call. This sequence was found in a man between 18 and 29 years old in good health. Some clones in this sample may be carry-over from other donors' samples. The DNA for the CDR3 is TGTGCCAGCTCAACTACAGCAAAGGAGCAGTACTTC. This sequence encodes CASSTTAKEQYF. Full variable domain (rest looked up from reference TRBV18 and TRBJ2-7): NAGVMQNPRHLVRRRGQEARLRCSPMKGHSHVYWYRQLPEEGLKFMVYLQKENIIDESGMPKERFSAEFPKEGPSILRIQQVVRGDSAAYFCASSTTAKEQYFGPGTRLTVT.